The 29 T cell receptor beta chains given below trace back to one sample, sequenced in a study of breast tumors, draining lymph nodes, adjacent tissues. One entry per CDR3 protein results from TCRdb running MiXCR on the multiplex PCR reads. This table has approximately 60,000 distinct CDR3 sequences, approximately 54% appearing once. Sequences were obtained from breast tumor tissue. These receptors all come from a female donor with breast cancer. Some clones in this sample may be carry-over from other donors' samples.

This clonotype was recorded once. Without the conserved terminal phenylalanine or tryptophan, this CDR3 likely stems from a read error. The DNA is omitted, as the CDR3 cannot be located on it reliably, and the CDR3 follows TCRdb's listing. The genes are TRBV5-1 and TRBJ1-3; the listed D gene, TRBD1, was not tested against the DNA. CDR1 and CDR2 from the germline V gene are SGHRS and YFSETQ. The CDR3 is made up of 9 amino acids, end residues included. CDR3 region: CAGSFDRGQ.

This clonotype was counted a single time. The chain is built from TRBV10-3 and TRBJ1-2; possibly TRBD1 for D (5 bases). The CDR3 extends over 14 amino acids. Germline CDR1 reads ENHRY; CDR2 reads SYGVKD. The V end lost 7 bases, the J end lost 1 base, and 13 bases lay between the germline ends. In nucleotides, the CDR3 is TGTGCCATCACGGAGCGTGGGGGTAACTATGGCTACACCTTC. Translation gives CAITERGGNYGYTF.

This clonotype came up many times. The chain is built from TRBV28 and TRBJ1-5; 7 bases align to TRBD1. Germline-derived CDR1 and CDR2 are MDHEN and SYDVKM. The CDR3 sequence is 17 residues long. The V gene end was trimmed by 3 bases and the J gene end by 0 bases; junction bases not matched to a gene: 8. For the CDR3, the DNA is TGTGCCAGCAGTTTCGCTCCCGGGACAGATAGCAATCAGCCCCAGCATTTT. This gives the protein CASSFAPGTDSNQPQHF.

V and J are TRBV20-1 and TRBJ2-7, with TRBD2 matching 7 bases. The ends lost 0 bases at V and 4 bases at J; junction bases unmatched: 9. The CDR3 loop spans 15 amino acids. The germline V gene has CDR1 DFQATT and CDR2 SNEGSKA (reference sequence). In DNA form, the CDR3 reads TGCAGTGCTAGAGATGGCGCGGGAGCGACGTACGAGCAGTACTTC. This codes for CSARDGAGATYEQYF.

There are many counts of this clonotype. This sequence joins TRBV18 and TRBJ2-3; possibly TRBD1 or TRBD2 for D (5 bases each). The germline gives CDR1 KGHSH, CDR2 LQKENI. This CDR3 spans 14 amino acids. Trimming pared 5 bases from V and 5 bases from J, leaving 14 bases between. CDR3 DNA: TGTGCCAGCTCATCAAAGATTGGGGGAGATACGCAGTATTTT. Residues: CASSSKIGGDTQYF.

This clonotype appeared many times. The chain carries TRBV2 and TRBJ2-2, with no clear D. With 5 bases removed from V and 6 bases from J, the gap between germline ends came to 10 bases. Germline V CDR1 and CDR2: SNHLY, FYNNEI. The CDR3 consists of 13 residues. In nucleotides, the CDR3 is TGTGCCAGCAGTACGACTCGCCCCGGGGAGCTGTTTTTT. It is translated as CASSTTRPGELFF.

This clonotype was observed at least ten times. The V and J genes are TRBV6-2 or TRBV6-3 and TRBJ2-7, with no clear D. Germline lookup yields CDR1 MNHEY and CDR2 SVGEGT. Trimming removed 6 bases from V and 5 bases from J, with 11 bases in between. The CDR3 has 12 residues. The DNA for the CDR3 is TGTGCCAGCAGACACCCCGCAGACGAGCAGTACTTC. Its translation: CASRHPADEQYF.

The chain uses TRBV12-5 and TRBJ2-7, with D perhaps TRBD1 (7 bases). Germline V gives CDR1 LGHNT, CDR2 FRNRAP. The CDR3 runs to 15 residues. CDR3 nucleotide sequence: TGTGCCAGCAGTAATGCAGGGGGGACCACCTACGAGCAGTACTTC. Translated: CASSNAGGTTYEQYF.

This clonotype has a single count. Here the CDR3 reads CAKSSYEQYF. The CDR3 bases are TGTGCCAAATCATCCTACGAGCAGTACTTC. This sequence joins TRBV25-1 and TRBJ2-7; no firm D call. Germline loops: CDR1 MGHDK, CDR2 SYGVNS. With 10 bases removed from V and 1 base from J, the gap between germline ends came to 5 bases. There are 10 residues in the CDR3.

The rearrangement uses TRBV29-1 and TRBJ2-7; the match to TRBD1 covers 10 bases. With 5 bases clipped from V and 2 bases from J, the junction kept 9 bases outside the gene matches. Germline V gene data show CDR1 as SQVTM and CDR2 as ANQGSEA. The CDR3 covers 15 residues. DNA for the CDR3: TGCAGCGTTAAACTCGGACAGGGGGGGACCTACGAGCAGTACTTC. Amino acids: CSVKLGQGGTYEQYF.

The chain recombines TRBV7-7 with TRBJ2-1, with D unclear. The CDR3 is 15 amino acids. From germline, CDR1 is SSHAT and CDR2 FNYEAQ (reference sequence). For the CDR3, the DNA is TGTGCTACCCCATCGGGCCTAAGCTCCTACAATGAGCAGTTCTTC. The encoded protein is CATPSGLSSYNEQFF.

This clonotype came up many times. V usage is TRBV6-1 and J usage is TRBJ1-6, with 8 bases matching TRBD1. The V gene's germline CDR1 is MNHNS and CDR2 SASEGT. The V and J ends lost 7 bases and 1 base, in that order; junction bases with no gene match: 6. The CDR3 consists of 16 residues. The CDR3, as DNA: TGTGCCAGCATGGACAGGGTCGGGTCCTATAATTCACCCCTCCACTTT. It codes for CASMDRVGSYNSPLHF.

This clonotype was seen a few times. The chain has TRBV10-3 and TRBJ1-2, with a weak D call TRBD1 (5 bases). The CDR3 length is 13 residues. V lost 0 bases, J lost 8 bases, and 10 bases lay in between. From germline, CDR1 is ENHRY and CDR2 SYGVKD. The CDR3 spells CAISESEGNGYTF. DNA of the CDR3: TGTGCCATCAGTGAGTCGGAGGGGAACGGCTACACCTTC.

The table lists this clonotype with many counts. At one end the junction does not follow the germline gene, possibly because of a read error. CDR3 bases: TGTGCCTGGAGAAAGGACAACTATGGCTACCCCTTT. This encodes CAWRKDNYGYPF. V gene TRBV30 combines with J gene TRBJ1-2; the D gene is possibly TRBD1 (5 bases). Germline V gene sequence: CDR1 GTSNPN, CDR2 SVGIG (reference sequence). The CDR3 is 12 residues long.

V usage is TRBV25-1 and J usage is TRBJ2-5, with D unclear. V lost 1 base, J lost 4 bases, and 7 bases lay in between. The V gene's germline CDR1 is MGHDK and CDR2 SYGVNS. This CDR3 spans 13 amino acids. In DNA form, the CDR3 reads TGTGCCAGCAGTGAATTGATGGGAGAGACCCAGTACTTC. It is translated as CASSELMGETQYF.

This clonotype was observed many times. This chain connects TRBV2 to TRBJ1-3; D unresolved. The V and J ends lost 2 bases and 0 bases respectively, with 8 bases between them. The CDR3 is 15 amino acids. CDR1 is SNHLY, CDR2 FYNNEI, per germline. This chain's CDR3 is CASSESLISGNTIYF. The CDR3 bases are TGTGCCAGCAGTGAATCTCTGATCTCTGGAAACACCATATATTTT.

The chain joins TRBV19 to TRBJ2-3; D gene uncertain. Looked up from germline, CDR1 is LNHDA and CDR2 is SQIVND (reference sequence). The CDR3 sequence is 14 residues long. Deletions cut 6 bases from V and 5 bases from J, with 15 bases between. CDR3 loop: CASREGPGIDTQYF. The CDR3 DNA is TGTGCCAGTAGGGAAGGGCCGGGCATAGATACGCAGTATTTT.

On this clonotype itself: An end of the junction does not agree with germline; a read error may underlie this. The chain employs TRBV7-7 and TRBJ1-4, with D perhaps TRBD1 (6 bases). CDR1 and CDR2 from the germline V gene are SSHAT and FNYEAQ (reference sequence). This CDR3 has 15 amino acids. The CDR3 region is CASSRSTGPNEKLFF. DNA of the CDR3: TGTGCTAGCAGCCGCTCAACAGGGCCGAATGAAAAACTGTTTTTT.

V is TRBV7-3 and J is TRBJ2-1, with 7 positions matching TRBD1. CDR3 size: 16 residues. CDR1 and CDR2 (germline): SGHTA, FQGTGA. V shed 5 bases, J shed 5 bases, and the junction held 12 bases outside the gene matches. CDR3 nucleotide sequence: TGTGCCAGCAGCCCTAGGAGCAGGGGGTCGAACAATGAGCAGTTCTTC. This translates into CASSPRSRGSNNEQFF.

This clonotype ranks as medium-sized. The rearrangement links TRBV19 to TRBJ2-5; D unclear. The germline gives CDR1 LNHDA, CDR2 SQIVND (reference sequence). This CDR3 has 14 amino acids. Between the trimmed V and J ends, which lost 1 base and 5 bases, there was a span of 11 bases. This CDR3 is CASSIGGPVETQYF. The DNA of the CDR3 is TGTGCCAGTAGTATAGGCGGTCCGGTGGAGACCCAGTACTTC.

This clonotype was detected a few times. This sequence joins TRBV5-6 and TRBJ2-7; maybe TRBD1 (6 bases). The CDR3 is 14 residues long. Germline assignment: CDR1 SGHDT and CDR2 YYEEEE. Trimming pared 0 bases from V and 2 bases from J, leaving 9 bases between. Written as DNA, the CDR3 is TGTGCCAGCAGCTTGGGACAGGCGGCCTACGAGCAGTACTTC. It yields the protein CASSLGQAAYEQYF.

The V and J genes are TRBV2 and TRBJ2-1, with TRBD2 identical over 8 bases. The J segment lost 2 bases and the V segment lost 8 bases, leaving 5 bases of the junction unmatched. Germline CDR1 reads SNHLY; CDR2 reads FYNNEI. The CDR3 spans 14 residues. The CDR3 region has the DNA TGTGCCAGCGCCGGACTAGCAGCCTACAATGAGCAGTTCTTC. This codes for CASAGLAAYNEQFF.

This clonotype was detected many times. The J gene is TRBJ2-3, the V gene TRBV20-1, with TRBD2 identical over 11 bases. Germline V lookup: CDR1 DFQATT, CDR2 SNEGSKA (reference sequence). This CDR3 region has 16 residues. V was clipped by 0 bases and J by 5 bases; unmatched bases: 7. CDR3 sequence: CSARDGGTSGRDTQYF. CDR3 bases: TGCAGTGCTAGAGATGGCGGGACTAGCGGAAGAGATACGCAGTATTTT.

This clonotype was observed many times. V usage is TRBV6-1 and J usage is TRBJ2-5, with 12 bases fitting TRBD2. Trimming cost V 6 bases and J 2 bases; bases outside gene matches: 7. From germline, CDR1 is MNHNS and CDR2 SASEGT. The CDR3 spans 16 residues. The CDR3 nucleotides read TGTGCCAGCAGGCAGGGGACTAGCGGGTTGCAAGAGACCCAGTACTTC. This codes for CASRQGTSGLQETQYF.

The sample holds many counts of this clonotype. The genes are TRBV14 and TRBJ2-2; 8 bases line up with TRBD1. The CDR3 runs 15 residues. Trimming cost V 3 bases and J 6 bases; bases outside gene matches: 6. Germline CDR1 is SGHDN and CDR2 is FVKESK. CDR3: CASSQKPRGPGELFF. CDR3 coding DNA: TGTGCCAGCAGCCAGAAACCCAGGGGGCCCGGGGAGCTGTTTTTT. The full variable domain, with the rest looked up from reference TRBV14 and TRBJ2-2, is EAGVTQFPSHSVIEKGQTVTLRCDPISGHDNLYWYRRVMGKEIKFLLHFVKESKQDESGMPNNRFLAERTGGTYSTLKVQPAELEDSGVYFCASSQKPRGPGELFFGEGSRLTVL.

J is TRBJ2-7 and V is TRBV19; 12 nucleotides line up with TRBD2. CDR1 is LNHDA, CDR2 SQIVND, per germline (reference sequence). V lost 6 bases to trimming and J lost 6 bases; unmatched junction nucleotides: 3. The CDR3 totals 13 residues. As DNA, the CDR3 is TGTGCCAGTAGGACTAGCGGGAGTCCCGAGCAGTACTTC. This encodes CASRTSGSPEQYF. Combining the CDR3 with reference TRBV19 and TRBJ2-7 gives the whole variable domain DGGITQSPKYLFRKEGQNVTLSCEQNLNHDAMYWYRQDPGQGLRLIYYSQIVNDFQKGDIAEGYSVSREKKESFPLTVTSAQKNPTAFYLCASRTSGSPEQYFGPGTRLTVT.

Many counts were recorded for this clonotype. The V gene is TRBV10-3, the J gene TRBJ2-7, with 11 bases lining up with TRBD2. The CDR3 runs 14 residues. Germline V lookup: CDR1 ENHRY, CDR2 SYGVKD. V gave up 5 bases and J gave up 4 bases; unmatched junction bases: 4. The CDR3 region is CAISLRTSGYEQYF. The CDR3 DNA reads TGTGCCATCAGTCTGCGGACTAGCGGGTACGAGCAGTACTTC.

A single count supports this clonotype. The chain is built from TRBV24-1 and TRBJ2-1; 7 nucleotides line up with TRBD2. With 3 bases clipped from V and 10 bases from J, the junction kept 11 bases outside the gene matches. Germline V gene data show CDR1 as KGHDR and CDR2 as SFDVKD. The CDR3 consists of 15 residues. The CDR3 DNA sequence: TGTGCCACCAGTGATCCCGGGACTACCGGTGAAGAGCAGTTCTTC. Translated, it gives CATSDPGTTGEEQFF.

The rearrangement links TRBV5-5 to TRBJ2-7; D possibly matches TRBD1 or TRBD2 (5 bases each). Germline V gene data show CDR1 as SGHKS and CDR2 as YYEKEE (reference sequence). The CDR3 has 12 amino acids. Trimming removed 4 bases from V and 7 bases from J, with 12 bases in between. CDR3 sequence: CASSQGRHEQYF. CDR3 sequence (DNA): TGTGCCAGCAGCCAGGGACGGCATGAGCAGTACTTC.